This T cell receptor beta chain was documented in a study of blood T cells in healthy people across ages. On the study more broadly: Every two T cells gave about one barcoded beta molecule via template switching. Study findings and constraints: TCR beta diversity tracked closely with naive T cell percentage. Roughly linear age-related decline in beta diversity appeared, significant by age about 40.

As regards this clonotype: Antigen: not known.

Combining a sample-barcoded 5' primer with a J-beta primer mix, a second PCR ran for roughly 6 to 12 cycles. Each CDR3 protein is one row after TCRdb ran MiXCR on the 5' RACE reads. This table has about 970,000 distinct CDR3 sequences, 51% appearing once. Germline assignment: CDR1 DFQATT and CDR2 SNEGSKA (reference sequence). The CDR3 is 13 amino acids. Per individual sample, total RNA of at least 5 micrograms was extracted. This chain uses TRBV20-1 with TRBJ2-7; the match to TRBD2 covers 7 bases. The J call may be wrong; the DNA end is better matched by TRBJ2-5. Sequenced sample: blood. The TCR was taken from a woman aged 60-75 years in good health. CDR3 nucleotides: TGCAGTGCTAAGGGGCTAGCGGTGGAGACCCAGTACTTC. It translates to CSAKGLAVETQYF.